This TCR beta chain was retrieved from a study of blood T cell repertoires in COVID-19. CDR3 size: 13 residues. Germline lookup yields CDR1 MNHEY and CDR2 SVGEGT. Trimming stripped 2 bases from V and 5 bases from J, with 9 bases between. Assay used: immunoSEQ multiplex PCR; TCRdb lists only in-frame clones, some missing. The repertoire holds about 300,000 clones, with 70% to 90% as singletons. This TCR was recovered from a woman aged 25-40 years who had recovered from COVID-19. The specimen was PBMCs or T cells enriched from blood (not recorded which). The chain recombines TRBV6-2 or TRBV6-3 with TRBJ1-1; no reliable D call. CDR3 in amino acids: CASSYGAGTEAFF. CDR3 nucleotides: TGTGCCAGCAGTTACGGTGCGGGGACTGAAGCTTTCTTT.